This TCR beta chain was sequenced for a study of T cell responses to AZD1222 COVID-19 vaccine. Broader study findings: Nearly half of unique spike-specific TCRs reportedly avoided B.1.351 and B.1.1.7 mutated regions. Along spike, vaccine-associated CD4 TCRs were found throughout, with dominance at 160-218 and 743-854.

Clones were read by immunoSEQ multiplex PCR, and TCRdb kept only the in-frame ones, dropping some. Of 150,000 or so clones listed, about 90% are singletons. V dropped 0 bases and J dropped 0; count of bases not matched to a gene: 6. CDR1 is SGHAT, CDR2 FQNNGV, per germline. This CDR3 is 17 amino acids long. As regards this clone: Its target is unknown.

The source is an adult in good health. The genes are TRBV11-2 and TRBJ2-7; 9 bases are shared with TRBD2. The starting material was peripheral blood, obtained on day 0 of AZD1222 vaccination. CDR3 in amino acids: CASSLERAGGSSYEQYF. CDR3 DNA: TGTGCCAGCAGCTTAGAAAGGGCGGGAGGGTCCTCCTACGAGCAGTACTTC.